The clone carrying this T cell receptor (beta chain) was counted a few times. The antigen is undetermined. The V end lost 0 bases, the J end lost 4 bases, and 6 bases lay between the germline ends. Germline V gene sequence: CDR1 SGHRS, CDR2 YFSETQ. The CDR3 length is 13 residues. The data stem from a study of T cell repertoires in aging, cancer and after chemotherapy. Across the study: The whole study produced a dataset of roughly 8.6 million TCR reads. Study findings and constraints: Compared with age-matched healthy donors, untreated hematological or solid cancer patients showed higher blood TCR clonality.

Multiplex touch-down PCR with TRB-A/B primers amplified rearranged V-D-J TRB sequences. TCRdb reprocessed the multiplex PCR reads via MiXCR and lists one record per CDR3 protein. The repertoire holds 5,500 to 7,000 distinct CDR3 sequences, around 30% seen once, with less than 8.5% in the top ten. Peripheral blood genomic DNA, not sorted cells or RNA, was the template. This receptor was taken from a human donor with a blood cancer. The chain carries TRBV5-1 and TRBJ2-3; a possible D gene is TRBD1 (6 bases). Sequenced sample: blood. CDR3 sequence: CASSLEGADTQYF. The CDR3 coding sequence is TGCGCCAGCAGCTTGGAGGGGGCAGATACGCAGTATTTT.